The rows below give T cell receptor beta chains drawn from one sample of a study of blood T cell repertoires in COVID-19. Assay used: immunoSEQ multiplex PCR; TCRdb lists only in-frame clones, some missing. The table lists about 200,000 clones, 75% to 90% of them singletons, with around 7% in the top ten. Input material: peripheral blood. These receptors were collected from a man aged 35 to 55 with acute or convalescent COVID-19. The CDR3 runs from the conserved cysteine through the conserved F or W. A D gene is named only where the DNA matches it firmly. Not every row has a clone size; where given, it reads once, few, many or a size class.

>TRBJ1-2|TRBD1|.|15|TRBV7-9
CASSPSGTGENGYTF
TGTGCCAGCAGCCCTAGCGGGACAGGGGAGAATGGCTACACCTTC
>TRBJ2-7|TRBD1|.|17|TRBV3-1/TRBV3-2
CASSHRAGTGDSYEQYF
TGTGCCAGCAGCCATAGGGCCGGGACAGGGGACTCCTACGAGCAGTACTTC
>TRBJ2-2|.|.|11|TRBV6-5
CARGRGGELFF
TGTGCCAGAGGAAGGGGCGGGGAGCTGTTTTTT
>TRBJ2-5|.|once|12|TRBV29-1
CSVEPGMETQYF
TGCAGCGTTGAGCCAGGGATGGAGACCCAGTACTTC
>TRBJ1-5|TRBD1|.|14|TRBV28
CASSPGQGTKPQHF
TGTGCCAGCAGTCCTGGACAGGGTACGAAGCCCCAGCATTTT
>TRBJ1-1|.|few|13|TRBV27
CASSFSGDTEAFF
TGTGCCAGCAGTTTCTCAGGGGACACTGAAGCTTTCTTT
>TRBJ2-1|.|.|12|TRBV30
CAWSVRGIEQFF
TGTGCCTGGAGTGTACGGGGGATTGAGCAGTTCTTC
>TRBJ2-2|TRBD1|.|14|TRBV30
CAWRGDRGTGELFF
TGTGCCTGGAGGGGTGACAGGGGTACCGGGGAGCTGTTTTTT
>TRBJ2-7|TRBD1|.|15|TRBV10-1
CASSQTRDRVREQYF
TGCGCCAGCAGCCAAACCCGGGACAGGGTCAGGGAGCAGTACTTC
>TRBJ1-3|TRBD1|.|15|TRBV28
CASSGTGSIGNTIYF
TGTGCCAGCTCCGGGACAGGGAGTATTGGAAACACCATATATTTT
>TRBJ2-1|.|.|12|TRBV20-1
CSASLSGDEQFF
TGCAGTGCTAGTTTGTCGGGGGATGAGCAGTTCTTC
>TRBJ1-2|TRBD1|.|15|TRBV27
CASSPGTGANYGYTF
TGTGCCAGCAGTCCCGGGACAGGGGCTAACTATGGCTACACCTTC
>TRBJ2-7|TRBD1|once|14|TRBV27
CASSNRQGLDEQYF
TGTGCCAGCAGTAACCGACAGGGATTAGACGAGCAGTACTTC
>TRBJ1-1|.|.|14|TRBV7-2
CASSLYGGYTEAFF
TGTGCCAGCAGCTTATACGGAGGCTACACTGAAGCTTTCTTT
>TRBJ2-3|.|.|15|TRBV28
CASSGGGQGTDTQYF
TGTGCCAGCAGTGGGGGGGGGCAGGGCACAGATACGCAGTATTTT
>TRBJ1-1|.|.|12|TRBV6-6
CASSSSDSRAFF
TGTGCCAGCAGTTCCTCGGACAGCCGAGCTTTCTTT
>TRBJ2-7|TRBD2|once|15|TRBV7-9
CASSSTSGGAGEQYF
TGTGCCAGCAGCTCTACTAGCGGGGGGGCGGGAGAGCAGTACTTC
>TRBJ2-7|TRBD2|.|15|TRBV10-2
CASSDPAGRGVEQYF
TGCGCCAGCAGTGACCCGGCCGGACGGGGGGTCGAGCAGTACTTC
>TRBJ2-5|TRBD1|.|16|TRBV5-1
CASSFGQGPYQETQYF
TGCGCCAGCAGCTTTGGACAGGGCCCGTACCAAGAGACCCAGTACTTC
>TRBJ1-1|.|.|15|TRBV7-2
CASSLESGWDTEAFF
TGTGCCAGCAGCTTAGAATCAGGGTGGGACACTGAAGCTTTCTTT
>TRBJ2-7|.|.|13|TRBV7-9
CASSLPGSYEQYF
TGTGCCAGCAGCTTACCCGGGTCCTACGAGCAGTACTTC
>TRBJ1-1|.|once|11|TRBV30
CAWAQGTEAFF
TGTGCCTGGGCCCAGGGGACTGAAGCTTTCTTT
>TRBJ1-1|.|.|13|TRBV5-1
CASSLKFETEAFF
TGCGCCAGCAGCTTGAAATTTGAGACTGAAGCTTTCTTT
>TRBJ1-1|TRBD1|.|13|TRBV28
CASTGTVNTEAFF
TGTGCCAGCACTGGGACAGTAAACACTGAAGCTTTCTTT
>TRBJ1-5|TRBD1|.|15|TRBV6-6
CASIQGAPGNQPQHF
TGTGCCAGCATCCAGGGGGCGCCGGGCAATCAGCCCCAGCATTTT
>TRBJ1-1|.|.|19|TRBV15
CATSRDFSLTPGGYFEAFF
TGTGCCACCAGCAGAGATTTCTCCCTGACACCCGGGGGATATTTTGAAGCTTTCTTT
>TRBJ1-3|.|.|18|TRBV19
CASIGEGDFDSAGNTIYF
TGTGCCAGTATAGGGGAGGGCGACTTCGACTCGGCTGGAAACACCATATATTTT
>TRBJ2-7|TRBD1|.|14|TRBV6-5
CASSYPTGKGEQYF
TGTGCCAGCAGTTACCCGACAGGGAAAGGCGAGCAGTACTTC
>TRBJ1-6|TRBD1|.|14|TRBV19
CASSIAAGGSPLHF
TGTGCCAGTAGTATAGCTGCAGGGGGTTCACCCCTCCACTTT
>TRBJ2-7|TRBD1|.|14|TRBV2
CASTNAWQGALQYF
TGTGCCAGCACCAACGCCTGGCAGGGGGCGTTACAGTACTTC
>TRBJ1-5|TRBD1|.|18|TRBV7-9
CASSLGDRGIGSNQPQHF
TGTGCCAGCAGCCTAGGGGACAGGGGAATCGGGAGCAATCAGCCCCAGCATTTT
>TRBJ1-2|.|few|17|TRBV5-4
CASSLFAYGETNYGYTF
TGTGCCAGCAGCTTGTTTGCGTATGGAGAAACTAACTATGGCTACACCTTC
>TRBJ1-4|.|.|16|TRBV19
CASSIRLRGASEKLFF
TGTGCCAGTAGTATAAGGCTCAGGGGCGCGTCTGAAAAACTGTTTTTT
>TRBJ2-1|.|.|17|TRBV27
CASSSRERSSSYNEQFF
TGTGCCAGCAGTTCCCGGGAACGATCTAGCTCCTACAATGAGCAGTTCTTC
>TRBJ1-1|.|.|16|TRBV16
CASSQSAGVIGTEAFF
TGTGCCAGCAGCCAATCGGCAGGGGTCATCGGCACTGAAGCTTTCTTT
>TRBJ2-5|.|once|13|TRBV30
CAWSVNFQETQYF
TGTGCCTGGAGTGTGAACTTTCAAGAGACCCAGTACTTC
>TRBJ1-6|.|.|14|TRBV3-1/TRBV3-2
CASSQGSRFLPLHF
TGTGCCAGCAGCCAAGGATCGAGGTTCCTGCCCCTCCACTTT
>TRBJ2-5|TRBD1|once|14|TRBV5-1
CASSLGTGEETQYF
TGCGCCAGCAGCTTGGGGACAGGGGAAGAGACCCAGTACTTC
>TRBJ1-6|.|.|16|TRBV7-2
CASSLHGKGSGSPLHF
TGTGCCAGCAGCCTCCACGGGAAGGGATCTGGTTCACCCCTCCACTTT
>TRBJ1-4|TRBD1|.|16|TRBV5-1
CASSSRQTGVYEKLFF
TGCGCCAGCAGCTCACGACAGACAGGGGTTTATGAAAAACTGTTTTTT
>TRBJ2-7|.|.|13|TRBV5-1
CASSLVGQYEQYF
TGCGCCAGCAGCTTGGTAGGACAGTACGAGCAGTACTTC
>TRBJ1-1|TRBD1|.|15|TRBV7-9
CASSEKGAMNTEAFF
TGTGCCAGCAGCGAAAAGGGGGCGATGAACACTGAAGCTTTCTTT
>TRBJ1-1|TRBD1|.|15|TRBV5-8
CASSLGVWTGFEAFF
TGTGCCAGCAGCTTGGGAGTCTGGACAGGGTTTGAAGCTTTCTTT
>TRBJ1-2|.|.|13|TRBV7-2
CASSLGYNYGYTF
TGTGCCAGCAGTCTAGGTTACAACTATGGCTACACCTTC
>TRBJ2-7|TRBD2|.|13|TRBV5-1
CASSDGLAYEQYF
TGCGCCAGCAGCGACGGACTAGCTTACGAGCAGTACTTC
>TRBJ1-3|.|few|15|TRBV30
CAWRRTGRSGNTIYF
TGTGCCTGGAGAAGAACAGGACGCTCTGGAAACACCATATATTTT
>TRBJ2-5|.|.|13|TRBV5-1
CASSFEGGETQYF
TGCGCCAGCAGCTTTGAAGGGGGAGAGACCCAGTACTTC
>TRBJ1-1|.|many|13|TRBV19
CASSLTQNTEAFF
TGTGCCAGTAGTCTGACACAGAACACTGAAGCTTTCTTT
>TRBJ1-5|.|.|15|TRBV7-2
CASSATVDSNQPQHF
TGTGCCAGCAGCGCGACTGTAGATAGCAATCAGCCCCAGCATTTT
>TRBJ1-5|TRBD1|.|14|TRBV30
CAWTMDRSNQPQHF
TGTGCCTGGACTATGGACAGGTCCAATCAGCCCCAGCATTTT
>TRBJ2-1|TRBD1|.|14|TRBV15
CATSIEGQYNEQFF
TGTGCCACCAGCATCGAGGGACAGTACAATGAGCAGTTCTTC
>TRBJ1-4|TRBD1|.|13|TRBV25-1
CASRGQGKEKLFF
TGTGCCAGCCGTGGACAGGGAAAAGAAAAACTGTTTTTT
>TRBJ2-7|.|.|11|TRBV24-1
CATSRGYEQYF
TGTGCCACCAGCCGGGGCTACGAGCAGTACTTC
>TRBJ2-4|.|.|14|TRBV6-5
CASSPRQVGNIQYF
TGTGCCAGCAGTCCCCGACAGGTTGGGAACATTCAGTACTTC
>TRBJ1-1|TRBD1|.|15|TRBV28
CASSPADRRITEAFF
TGTGCCAGCAGTCCCGCGGACAGGAGGATCACTGAAGCTTTCTTT
>TRBJ1-5|TRBD1|few|15|TRBV19
CASSTVWTGLQPQHF
TGTGCCAGTAGTACTGTATGGACAGGGCTTCAGCCCCAGCATTTT
>TRBJ2-5|.|.|13|TRBV15
CATSRASPETQYF
TGTGCCACCAGCAGAGCGTCCCCTGAGACCCAGTACTTC
>TRBJ1-1|.|.|16|TRBV29-1
CSVLKVVPQGNTEAFF
TGCAGCGTCCTGAAGGTCGTGCCCCAGGGGAACACTGAAGCTTTCTTT
>TRBJ1-3|TRBD1|.|15|TRBV30
CAWSDRASSGNTIYF
TGTGCCTGGAGCGACAGGGCGAGCTCTGGAAACACCATATATTTT